The 25 T cell receptor beta chains given below trace back to one sample, sequenced in a study of T cells after yellow fever vaccination. TCRdb independently ran MiXCR on the 5' RACE reads; one entry per CDR3 protein. This table holds a few hundred thousand distinct CDR3 sequences, around 20% found once. Sample: PBMCs, taken before the yellow fever booster vaccination. These receptors came from a man aged 18 to 35 who received the YFV17D yellow fever vaccine.

This chain joins TRBV12-3 or TRBV12-4 and TRBJ1-2; D is perhaps TRBD1 (5 bases). The CDR3 has 14 amino acids. V lost 3 bases to trimming and J lost 4 bases, with 12 bases between them. CDR3 DNA: TGTGCCAGCAGTTTTTCGGGGGTTAGCTATGGCTACACCTTC. Protein sequence: CASSFSGVSYGYTF.

This clonotype has only a few counts. V usage is TRBV10-3 and J usage is TRBJ1-2; perhaps TRBD1 as D (5 bases). Germline V gives CDR1 ENHRY, CDR2 SYGVKD. The CDR3 totals 13 residues. Deletions cut 7 bases from V and 8 bases from J, with 17 bases between. The CDR3 bases are TGTGCCATCACCCCAACCGGGGGTTCGGGCTACACCTTC. Translation: CAITPTGGSGYTF.

The chain is built from TRBV6-6 and TRBJ1-5; TRBD1 is a possible D gene (5 bases). The length of the CDR3 is 14 residues. The germline gives CDR1 MNHNY, CDR2 SVGAGI (reference sequence). V was pared by 6 bases and J by 6 bases, with 15 bases between. The CDR3 DNA sequence: TGTGCCAGCAGGGGACCAGGAGGGACTCAGCCCCAGCATTTT. Encoded protein: CASRGPGGTQPQHF.

The rearrangement links TRBV7-9 to TRBJ2-1, with D perhaps given as TRBD1 or TRBD2 (6 bases each). The CDR3 has 16 amino acids. Germline V gene sequence: CDR1 SEHNR, CDR2 FQNEAQ (reference sequence). Trimming shortened V by 2 bases and J by 9 bases, and 20 bases separated the two germline ends. The CDR3 nucleotides are TGTGCCAGCAGCTTATACTGGGGGGCAGGGGCTACTGAGCAGTTCTTC. Translating gives CASSLYWGAGATEQFF.

J is TRBJ2-7 and V is TRBV20-1, with a weak D call TRBD2 (6 bases). Germline CDR1 reads DFQATT; CDR2 reads SNEGSKA (reference sequence). The CDR3 length is 13 residues. Trimming removed 5 bases at V and 1 base at J, with 12 bases between. CDR3 amino acids: CSAFDGRSYEQYV. In DNA, the CDR3 is TGCAGTGCTTTTGATGGGAGGTCCTACGAGCAGTACGTC.

This chain uses TRBV7-6 with TRBJ2-2; D might be TRBD1 (6 bases). Germline V gene data show CDR1 as SGHVS and CDR2 as FNYEAQ. There are 12 residues in the CDR3. Trimming cost V 6 bases and J 7 bases, with 9 bases left between them. CDR3 sequence reads: CASRGAVGELFF. CDR3 sequence (DNA): TGTGCCAGCAGGGGGGCCGTCGGGGAGCTGTTTTTT.

This clonotype has just a few counts. The gene calls are TRBV6-1 and TRBJ1-1, with D tentatively TRBD1 (5 bases). CDR3 length: 14 amino acids. The germline CDR1 and CDR2 sequences are MNHNS and SASEGT. Between the trimmed V and J ends, which lost 5 bases and 8 bases, there was a span of 18 bases. The CDR3 reads CASSRGRARAEAFF. The CDR3 nucleotides read TGTGCCAGCAGTAGGGGACGGGCCAGGGCGGAAGCTTTCTTT.

This clonotype was detected a few times. The chain uses TRBV11-2 and TRBJ1-2; 8 bases are a match to TRBD1. Per the germline V gene, CDR1 is SGHAT and CDR2 is FQNNGV. The CDR3 covers 14 residues. Unmatched junction bases numbered 3, after V lost 3 bases and J lost 3 bases. CDR3 in DNA: TGTGCCAGCAGCTTGGACAGGGTGGACTATGGCTACACCTTC. Residues: CASSLDRVDYGYTF.

Only a few counts were recorded for this clonotype. The rearrangement links TRBV10-2 to TRBJ1-1; 8 positions agree with TRBD1. From germline, CDR1 is WSHSY and CDR2 SAAADI. This CDR3 has 17 amino acids. The V gene end was trimmed by 4 bases and the J gene end by 3 bases; junction bases not matched to a gene: 13. The CDR3 reads CASSGIRGRDTHTEAFF. CDR3 DNA sequence: TGCGCCAGCAGTGGAATCAGGGGGCGCGATACGCACACTGAAGCTTTCTTT.

This clonotype has more than one count but fewer than ten. The chain combines TRBV15 with TRBJ1-2; 9 bases match TRBD1. Losses at the gene ends were 1 base for V and 5 bases for J; bases not matched to a gene: 2. The CDR3 consists of 14 residues. Germline values: CDR1 LNHNV, CDR2 YYDKDF (reference sequence). CDR3 region: CATSRVGTGYGYTF. In DNA form, the CDR3 reads TGTGCCACCAGCAGAGTGGGGACAGGGTATGGCTACACCTTC.

This clonotype has a handful of counts. The CDR3 spells CASSDRPMTGGYTDTQYF. CDR3 DNA: TGTGCCAGCAGCGATCGCCCCATGACAGGGGGCTACACAGATACGCAGTATTTT. The chain recombines TRBV9 with TRBJ2-3, with TRBD1 identical over 10 bases. The germline V gene has CDR1 SGDLS and CDR2 YYNGEE. The CDR3 is made up of 18 amino acids. V dropped 3 bases and J dropped 2; count of bases not matched to a gene: 12. Looking up the rest from reference TRBV9 and TRBJ2-3 gives the full variable domain: DSGVTQTPKHLITATGQRVTLRCSPRSGDLSVYWYQQSLDQGLQFLIQYYNGEERAKGNILERFSAQQFPDLHSELNLSSLELGDSALYFCASSDRPMTGGYTDTQYFGPGTRLTVL.

The V gene is TRBV20-1, the J gene TRBJ1-5; no definite D call. CDR3 size: 14 residues. The germline V and J ends were trimmed by 3 bases and 6 bases, with 15 bases remaining between them. Germline V lookup: CDR1 DFQATT, CDR2 SNEGSKA (reference sequence). This chain's CDR3 is CSARGQRGSQPQHF. As DNA, the CDR3 is TGCAGTGCTAGGGGCCAACGCGGTAGTCAGCCCCAGCATTTT.

This clonotype was seen more than once but under ten times. This sequence joins TRBV7-9 and TRBJ1-5; 7 positions agree with TRBD1. J lost 4 bases, V lost 1 base, and 4 bases had no gene match. Germline V CDR1 and CDR2: SEHNR, FQNEAQ (reference sequence). The length of the CDR3 is 15 residues. The CDR3 sequence is CASSLDRDRNQPQHF. The DNA of the CDR3 is TGTGCCAGCAGCTTAGATCGGGACAGAAATCAGCCCCAGCATTTT.

V and J are TRBV6-2 or TRBV6-3 and TRBJ2-7, with D maybe TRBD2 (5 bases). Looked up from germline, CDR1 is MNHEY and CDR2 is SVGEGT. This CDR3 has 13 amino acids. Trimming stripped 0 bases from V and 5 bases from J, with 8 bases between. This CDR3 reads CASSYSGENEQYV. CDR3 bases: TGTGCCAGCAGTTACTCCGGGGAGAACGAGCAGTACGTC.

CDR3 bases: TGCGCCAGCAGCCAAGGGTCTAGCGGTGCGAACACCGGGGAGCTGTTTTTT. Residues: CASSQGSSGANTGELFF. The rearrangement joins TRBV4-3 to TRBJ2-2; 7 bases fit TRBD2. CDR1 and CDR2 from the germline V gene are LGHNA and YSLEER. CDR3 size: 17 residues. Losses at the gene ends were 1 base for V and 0 bases for J; bases not matched to a gene: 5.

This clonotype was seen a few times. This chain joins TRBV12-3 or TRBV12-4 and TRBJ1-1, with D maybe TRBD1 (6 bases). Trimming removed 4 bases from V and 11 bases from J, with 23 bases in between. The CDR3 spans 15 residues. CDR3 nucleotide sequence: TGTGCCAGCAGTTCCGGGACATCCGGATATACTAAGGCTTTCTTT. It encodes CASSSGTSGYTKAFF.

The genes are TRBV9 and TRBJ2-2, with TRBD1 as a possible D gene (6 bases). The CDR3 covers 18 residues. V was cut by 7 bases and J by 0 bases, with 22 bases left in between. CDR1 SGDLS and CDR2 YYNGEE come from the germline V gene. CDR3 protein: CASSHHRDSAANTGELFF. The CDR3 nucleotides are TGTGCCAGCTCGCACCACAGGGATTCCGCCGCGAACACCGGGGAGCTGTTTTTT.

V gene TRBV7-2 combines with J gene TRBJ1-2, with 11 positions matching TRBD1. The V segment lost 1 base and the J segment 13 bases; nucleotides outside the gene matches: 11. CDR1 and CDR2 from the germline V gene are SGHTA and FQGNSA. The CDR3 sequence is 15 residues long. The CDR3 here is CASSLEGQGASVRTF. As DNA, the CDR3 is TGTGCCAGCAGCTTAGAAGGACAGGGGGCCTCTGTTCGCACCTTC.

The rearrangement links TRBV5-1 to TRBJ1-1; perhaps TRBD1 as D (6 bases). V was pared by 0 bases and J by 4 bases, with 10 bases between. Looked up from germline, CDR1 is SGHRS and CDR2 is YFSETQ. This CDR3 is built from 14 residues. The DNA for the CDR3 is TGCGCCAGCAGCTTGGTTCAGGGGTCCACTGAAGCTTTCTTT. Translating gives CASSLVQGSTEAFF.

A few counts support this clonotype. The chain joins TRBV5-1 to TRBJ1-6; possible D gene TRBD1, 5 bases. Per germline, CDR1 SGHRS and CDR2 YFSETQ. There are 14 residues in the CDR3. Between the trimmed V and J ends, which lost 0 bases and 5 bases, there was a span of 6 bases. The CDR3 here is CASSLGQNNSPLHF. In DNA form, the CDR3 reads TGCGCCAGCAGCTTGGGACAGAATAATTCACCCCTCCACTTT.

V and J are TRBV6-1 and TRBJ2-3; no clear D gene. The germline V and J ends were trimmed by 6 bases and 6 bases, with 16 bases remaining between them. The CDR3 covers 14 residues. Germline assignment: CDR1 MNHNS and CDR2 SASEGT. The CDR3 DNA sequence: TGTGCCAGCAGGGGTATGCCTAGGCCGGATACGCAGTATTTT. The encoded protein is CASRGMPRPDTQYF.

This clonotype was seen more than once but under ten times. The chain combines TRBV5-1 with TRBJ1-1; tentatively, D is TRBD1 (5 bases). V dropped 3 bases and J dropped 5 bases, with 11 bases sitting between them. CDR3 length equals 13 residues. The germline CDR1 and CDR2 sequences are SGHRS and YFSETQ. Written as DNA, the CDR3 is TGCGCCAGCAGCTCCGACAGTGATACTGAAGCTTTCTTT. The encoded protein is CASSSDSDTEAFF.

V gene TRBV7-2 combines with J gene TRBJ2-3; a weak D match, TRBD2 (6 bases). Germline V lookup: CDR1 SGHTA, CDR2 FQGNSA. Trimming took off 8 bases at V and 6 bases at J, with 12 bases between the two ends. CDR3 length equals 12 residues. CDR3 nucleotides: TGTGCCAGCCGGGGGTTTGCCGATACGCAGTATTTT. Translation: CASRGFADTQYF. The full variable domain, in which reference TRBV7-2 and TRBJ2-3 provide the parts outside the CDR3, is GAGVSQSPSNKVTEKGKDVELRCDPISGHTALYWYRQSLGQGLEFLIYFQGNSAPDKSGLPSDRFSAERTGGSVSTLTIQRTQQEDSAVYLCASRGFADTQYFGPGTRLTVL.

A few counts support this clonotype. The rearrangement links TRBV7-3 to TRBJ1-1, with D possibly TRBD1 on 5 matching bases. This CDR3 is built from 15 residues. CDR1 is SGHTA, CDR2 FQGTGA, per germline. Trimming removed 5 bases from V and 0 bases from J, with 13 bases in between. CDR3 nucleotides: TGTGCCAGCAGCCAAACCGGGGCGGTGAACACTGAAGCTTTCTTT. Protein sequence: CASSQTGAVNTEAFF.

The V call is TRBV7-9, the J call TRBJ1-6, with D perhaps matching TRBD1 (6 bases). The CDR3 runs 14 residues. Germline assignment: CDR1 SEHNR and CDR2 FQNEAQ (reference sequence). The V end was cut by 6 bases, the J end by 6 bases, with 12 bases between. CDR3 DNA sequence: TGTGCCAGCAGTCGATCGGACAGTAATTCACCCCTCCACTTT. This gives the protein CASSRSDSNSPLHF.